Listed here are 26 T cell receptor beta chains from one sample, sequenced in a study of cytomegalovirus exposure and HLA in healthy donors. 13 Jbeta primers and 60 Vbeta primers were used for the PCR. The protocol was immunoSEQ multiplex PCR, while the TCRdb copy is restricted to in-frame clones and leaves out a portion. The sample contains under 200,000 clones, around 62% of which appear only once. Specimen: PBMCs. Every receptor here comes from a man in his forties in good health and CMV-seronegative.

V and J are TRBV7-2 and TRBJ2-7; the D gene is possibly TRBD1 (6 bases). Trimming pared 0 bases from V and 6 bases from J, leaving 12 bases between. Germline CDR1 and CDR2: SGHTA and FQGNSA. The CDR3 is 14 residues long. CDR3 sequence (DNA): TGTGCCAGCAGCTTAGCGCTCAGGGGTGGCGAGCAGTACTTC. Translated: CASSLALRGGEQYF.

The chain joins TRBV18 to TRBJ2-7, with 7 nucleotides matching TRBD1. The CDR3 spans 16 residues. Germline V gives CDR1 KGHSH, CDR2 LQKENI. V was clipped by 6 bases and J by 2 bases; unmatched bases: 13. CDR3 sequence (DNA): TGTGCCAGCTCGCCTTCACAGGGGTACGACACCTACGAGCAGTACTTC. Protein: CASSPSQGYDTYEQYF. Supplemented by reference TRBV18 and TRBJ2-7, the full variable domain reads NAGVMQNPRHLVRRRGQEARLRCSPMKGHSHVYWYRQLPEEGLKFMVYLQKENIIDESGMPKERFSAEFPKEGPSILRIQQVVRGDSAAYFCASSPSQGYDTYEQYFGPGTRLTVT.

The rearrangement uses TRBV6-6 and TRBJ1-5, with 8 bases identical to TRBD1. The V segment lost 5 bases and the J segment 2 bases; nucleotides outside the gene matches: 2. This CDR3 has 14 residues. The germline V gene has CDR1 MNHNY and CDR2 SVGAGI (reference sequence). CDR3: CASSTDRGNQPQHF. CDR3 in DNA: TGTGCCAGCAGTACGGACAGGGGCAATCAGCCCCAGCATTTT.

The chain is built from TRBV6-5 and TRBJ2-5; maybe TRBD1 (6 bases). V gave up 10 bases and J gave up 5 bases, with 17 bases separating them. Germline assignment: CDR1 MNHEY and CDR2 SVGAGI. The CDR3 is 13 amino acids. CDR3 region: CATTNTGMETQYF. The DNA for the CDR3 is TGTGCCACCACAAACACAGGGATGGAGACCCAGTACTTC.

The gene calls are TRBV4-3 and TRBJ2-5; TRBD1 agrees at 7 bases. V shed 1 base and J 2 bases; nucleotides not matched to a gene: 4. This CDR3 has 15 residues. Germline V gene sequence: CDR1 LGHNA, CDR2 YSLEER. In nucleotides, the CDR3 is TGCGCCAGCAGCCAAGGACAGGGACGGCAAGAGACCCAGTACTTC. Protein sequence: CASSQGQGRQETQYF.

This chain links TRBV25-1 with TRBJ2-7; tentatively, D is TRBD1 (6 bases). CDR1 is MGHDK, CDR2 SYGVNS, per germline. V lost 8 bases, J lost 0 bases, and 14 bases lay in between. There are 14 residues in the CDR3. CDR3 region: CASQQTGASYEQYF. CDR3 coding DNA: TGTGCCAGCCAACAGACAGGAGCCTCCTACGAGCAGTACTTC.

This rearrangement joins TRBV6-4 to TRBJ2-1; 10 bases are shared with TRBD2. Unmatched junction bases numbered 4, after V lost 6 bases and J lost 2 bases. The V gene's germline CDR1 is MRHNA and CDR2 SNTAGT. The CDR3 runs 15 residues. The chain's CDR3 is CASSASGSPYNEQFF. The CDR3 DNA reads as TGTGCCAGCAGCGCTAGCGGGAGTCCCTACAATGAGCAGTTCTTC.

This sequence joins TRBV28 and TRBJ1-5, with 7 positions matching TRBD1. J gave up 4 bases and V 6 bases, and 9 bases lay outside the gene matches. Germline V gene data show CDR1 as MDHEN and CDR2 as SYDVKM. This CDR3 is built from 15 residues. CDR3 bases: TGTGCCAGCAGCAATCCGGGGACAGCTAATCAGCCCCAGCATTTT. Residues: CASSNPGTANQPQHF.

Only one count was recorded for this clone. The chain recombines TRBV19 with TRBJ1-2; 11 nucleotides match TRBD1. J was trimmed by 4 bases and V by 5 bases; bases with no gene match: 12. The CDR3 is 17 residues long. Germline lookup yields CDR1 LNHDA and CDR2 SQIVND (reference sequence). The CDR3 bases are TGTGCCAGTAGTTTCCGGGACAGGGGGATCATGAGCTATGGCTACACCTTC. This encodes CASSFRDRGIMSYGYTF.

The gene calls are TRBV5-1 and TRBJ1-2; 7 positions match TRBD1. Looked up from germline, CDR1 is SGHRS and CDR2 is YFSETQ. The ends lost 2 bases at V and 8 bases at J; junction bases unmatched: 9. This CDR3 region has 14 residues. The chain's CDR3 is CASSFAEGAGGYTF. CDR3 DNA: TGCGCCAGCAGCTTCGCAGAGGGGGCGGGGGGCTACACCTTC. Full variable domain (remainder filled in from reference TRBV5-1 and TRBJ1-2): KAGVTQTPRYLIKTRGQQVTLSCSPISGHRSVSWYQQTPGQGLQFLFEYFSETQRNKGNFPGRFSGRQFSNSRSEMNVSTLELGDSALYLCASSFAEGAGGYTFGSGTRLTVV.

The CDR3 here is CSLADGYTF. The CDR3 DNA reads TGCAGCCTGGCGGATGGCTACACCTTC. The J gene is TRBJ1-2, the V gene TRBV29-1; D is ambiguous. CDR3 length equals 9 residues. V shed 8 bases and J shed 6 bases, with 7 bases lying between them. The V gene's germline CDR1 is SQVTM and CDR2 ANQGSEA.

The chain uses TRBV30 and TRBJ1-4, with 7 bases aligning to TRBD1. The germline V gene encodes CDR1 GTSNPN and CDR2 SVGIG (reference sequence). This CDR3 is built from 14 residues. Trimming took 4 bases from V and 5 from J; bases not matched to a gene: 7. The CDR3 DNA is TGTGCCTGGACGCGACAGGGAATCAATGAAAAACTGTTTTTT. This codes for CAWTRQGINEKLFF.

This clone was counted a few times. The genes are TRBV7-2 and TRBJ2-1; the match to TRBD2 covers 10 bases. Unmatched junction bases numbered 5, after V lost 1 base and J lost 8 bases. CDR1 is SGHTA, CDR2 FQGNSA, per germline. The length of the CDR3 is 15 residues. CDR3 loop: CASSLGLAGFYEQFF. CDR3 nucleotides: TGTGCCAGCAGCTTAGGACTAGCGGGTTTTTATGAGCAGTTCTTC.

This chain joins TRBV7-2 and TRBJ2-3, with 11 bases fitting TRBD2. V was clipped by 3 bases and J by 10 bases; unmatched bases: 9. The CDR3 loop spans 15 amino acids. CDR1 and CDR2 (germline): SGHTA, FQGNSA. CDR3: CASSFTATSGVSQYF. The CDR3, as DNA: TGTGCCAGCAGCTTTACTGCGACTAGCGGGGTCTCGCAGTATTTT.

V is TRBV6-5 and J is TRBJ2-1; 13 bases fit TRBD2. The J segment lost 15 bases and the V segment lost 6 bases, leaving 14 bases of the junction unmatched. CDR3 size: 15 residues. The germline V gene has CDR1 MNHEY and CDR2 SVGAGI. The CDR3 nucleotides are TGTGCCAGCAGCTCAAGGACTAGCGGGAGTTTTGTGTGGTTCTTC. Its translation is CASSSRTSGSFVWFF.

The chain couples TRBV6-5 to TRBJ2-7; a weak D match, TRBD1 (5 bases). The CDR3 covers 15 residues. V gave up 6 bases and J gave up 5 bases, with 20 bases separating them. The germline V gene has CDR1 MNHEY and CDR2 SVGAGI. CDR3 nucleotides: TGTGCCAGCAGCCCTATTCGTTGGGTGGACAACGAGCAGTACTTC. Its protein is CASSPIRWVDNEQYF.

This clone showed up just a few times. V and J are TRBV5-4 and TRBJ1-2; D perhaps matches TRBD1 (6 bases). CDR3 length: 13 residues. The germline V gene has CDR1 SGHNT and CDR2 YYREEE (reference sequence). The V end lost 0 bases, the J end lost 8 bases, and 11 bases lay between the germline ends. The CDR3 nucleotides read TGTGCCAGCAGCTTGGACAGGGCTTACGGCTACACCTTC. Translating it yields CASSLDRAYGYTF.

This clone showed up just a few times. CDR3 bases: TGTGCCAGCAGCCCCTTGGCAGGGGGCGGGTACTATGGCTACACCTTC. It specifies CASSPLAGGGYYGYTF. The rearrangement uses TRBV7-8 and TRBJ1-2; TRBD1 matches at 8 bases. The ends lost 5 bases at V and 3 bases at J; junction bases unmatched: 11. Germline-derived CDR1 and CDR2 are SGHVS and FQNEAQ. This CDR3 is 16 amino acids long.

The chain links TRBV13 to TRBJ2-2; weak D call: TRBD2 (6 bases). V lost 5 bases and J 4 bases, leaving 14 bases between the germline ends. The CDR3 extends over 15 amino acids. CDR1 and CDR2 from the germline V gene are PRHDT and FYEKMQ (reference sequence). The CDR3 nucleotides read TGTGCCAGCAGCCCGCCGGGGGTCAGCACCGGGGAGCTGTTTTTT. This codes for CASSPPGVSTGELFF.

The rearrangement joins TRBV18 to TRBJ2-1, with D unresolved. Trimming took off 2 bases at V and 7 bases at J, with 12 bases between the two ends. CDR1 and CDR2 from the germline V gene are KGHSH and LQKENI. The CDR3 extends over 14 amino acids. The CDR3 region is CASSPVVSRNEQFF. The CDR3 DNA reads TGTGCCAGCTCACCAGTAGTTTCCAGGAATGAGCAGTTCTTC.

The rearrangement joins TRBV5-1 to TRBJ1-4; 7 positions match TRBD1. Losses at the gene ends were 0 bases for V and 1 base for J; bases not matched to a gene: 9. CDR3 length: 18 residues. Germline V gene sequence: CDR1 SGHRS, CDR2 YFSETQ. The CDR3 nucleotides read TGCGCCAGCAGCTTGGGTAGGGGGCAAGGCGTAACTAATGAAAAACTGTTTTTT. Its protein product is CASSLGRGQGVTNEKLFF.

The chain recombines TRBV7-8 with TRBJ2-3, with D possibly matching TRBD2 (5 bases). Trimming left V 5 bases short and J 2 bases short, with 11 bases between. Germline V gives CDR1 SGHVS, CDR2 FQNEAQ. CDR3 length equals 14 residues. CDR3 sequence reads: CASSIGGSTDTQYF. For the CDR3, the DNA is TGTGCCAGCAGCATCGGAGGCTCCACAGATACGCAGTATTTT.

This clone was observed a handful of times. The V call is TRBV7-6, the J call TRBJ1-1; D is uncertain. There are 13 residues in the CDR3. The ends were cut back, 1 base at V and 1 base at J, with 4 bases in the middle. The V gene's germline CDR1 is SGHVS and CDR2 FNYEAQ. The chain's CDR3 is CASSLDRNTEAFF. The CDR3 DNA sequence: TGTGCCAGCAGCTTAGACAGGAACACTGAAGCTTTCTTT.

The chain recombines TRBV7-6 with TRBJ1-4, with 7 bases matching TRBD1. V was clipped by 5 bases and J by 14 bases; unmatched bases: 8. The CDR3 totals 12 residues. CDR1 is SGHVS, CDR2 FNYEAQ, per germline. In DNA form, the CDR3 reads TGTGCCAGCAGCCAAACAGGGGAAAGTCTGTTTTTT. It codes for CASSQTGESLFF.

This clone was seen only once. This rearrangement joins TRBV7-3 to TRBJ1-5; 11 bases agree with TRBD1. The CDR3 extends over 13 amino acids. The junction had 1 base not matched to a gene; V was cut back by 5 bases and J by 7 bases. Germline CDR1 reads SGHTA; CDR2 reads FQGTGA. CDR3 sequence (DNA): TGTGCCAGCAGCCGGACAGGGGGCCAGCCCCAGCATTTT. Amino acids: CASSRTGGQPQHF.

This clone was counted only a few times. The rearrangement uses TRBV6-1 and TRBJ1-1; 8 nucleotides match TRBD1. This CDR3 has 13 residues. Germline CDR1 is MNHNS and CDR2 is SASEGT. Trimming cost V 6 bases and J 10 bases; bases outside gene matches: 10. The CDR3, as DNA: TGTGCCAGCAGACCCCCAGGGGGCTTTGGAGCTTTCTTT. It specifies CASRPPGGFGAFF.